This is a list of T cell receptor beta chains from one sample in a study of PD-1 blockade in classical Hodgkin lymphoma. Produced via immunoSEQ multiplex PCR; TCRdb's table is partial and in-frame only. The data hold around 60,000 clones, with about 85% observed a single time. Sequencing used peripheral blood mononuclear cells (PBMCs), obtained before the fourth cycle of nivolumab. The receptor set was obtained from a human donor with classical Hodgkin lymphoma. Each CDR3 is given with its conserved first and last residue. The D gene is left open where the match is weak. Clone sizes are given selectively: once, few, many, or a class where the clone is expanded.

>TRBJ2-3|TRBV9|-|-
CASSATTLRTDTQYF
TGTGCCAGCAGCGCGACTACTCTCAGAACAGATACGCAGTATTTT
>TRBJ1-1|TRBV19|TRBD1|once
CASSFTDRENTEAFF
TGTGCCAGTAGTTTCACGGACAGGGAGAACACTGAAGCTTTCTTT
>TRBJ2-1|TRBV5-1|TRBD1|-
CASILRQGSGEQFF
TGCGCCAGCATCTTGAGACAGGGGTCTGGTGAGCAGTTCTTC
>TRBJ2-1|TRBV5-1|-|-
CASSRAGQLNEQFF
TGCGCCAGCAGCAGAGCCGGACAGCTCAATGAGCAGTTCTTC
>TRBJ2-1|TRBV18|TRBD2|-
CASSHGTSDEQFF
TGTGCCAGCTCACACGGGACTAGCGATGAGCAGTTCTTC
>TRBJ2-5|TRBV15|-|-
CATSRDSGTQYF
TGTGCCACCAGCAGAGATTCCGGGACCCAGTACTTC
>TRBJ2-5|TRBV5-1|-|once
CASSSPSLSGETQYF
TGCGCCAGCAGCTCACCGTCCCTATCGGGCGAGACCCAGTACTTC
>TRBJ2-7|TRBV28|TRBD2|-
CASRLAGDSYEQYF
TGTGCCAGCAGATTAGCGGGGGACTCCTACGAGCAGTACTTC
>TRBJ2-1|TRBV11-3|-|-
CASSAVRGNEQFF
TGTGCCAGCAGCGCGGTCAGGGGCAATGAGCAGTTCTTC
>TRBJ1-5|TRBV29-1|TRBD1|once
CSVQGEGNQPQHF
TGCAGCGTTCAGGGGGAAGGCAATCAGCCCCAGCATTTT
>TRBJ2-7|TRBV28|-|-
CASRRVDRNPYEQYF
TGTGCCAGCAGGAGGGTCGACAGGAACCCCTACGAGCAGTACTTC
>TRBJ1-5|TRBV19|TRBD1|-
CASSTGQGGGQPQHF
TGTGCCAGTAGTACGGGACAGGGGGGAGGTCAGCCCCAGCATTTT
>TRBJ2-5|TRBV18|-|-
CASSPGPRSRETQYF
TGTGCCAGCTCACCAGGTCCGCGGAGTCGAGAGACCCAGTACTTC
>TRBJ1-2|TRBV5-1|TRBD1|-
CASSLTGQGGGYTF
TGCGCCAGCAGCTTGACGGGACAGGGCGGTGGCTACACCTTC
>TRBJ1-1|TRBV5-1|-|-
CASSQVGGMNTEAFF
TGCGCCAGCAGCCAGGTAGGGGGTATGAACACTGAAGCTTTCTTT
>TRBJ1-3|TRBV6-6|TRBD1|-
CASSRTGSGNTIYF
TGTGCCAGCAGTAGGACAGGGTCCGGAAACACCATATATTTT
>TRBJ2-3|TRBV5-1|-|once
CASSLVSASSTDTQYF
TGCGCCAGCAGCTTGGTTAGCGCATCTAGCACAGATACGCAGTATTTT
>TRBJ1-4|TRBV6-5|-|-
CASSYPDRKKLFF
TGTGCCAGCAGTTACCCAGACCGGAAAAAACTGTTTTTT
>TRBJ2-3|TRBV5-1|TRBD2|-
CASSLPSGSTDTQYF
TGCGCCAGCAGCTTGCCTAGCGGTAGCACAGATACGCAGTATTTT
>TRBJ2-1|TRBV14|TRBD2|-
CASSRGGGSYNEQFF
TGTGCCAGCAGCCGCGGGGGGGGCTCCTACAATGAGCAGTTCTTC
>TRBJ1-2|TRBV6-5|-|once
CASSYEVRGYGYTF
TGTGCCAGCAGTTATGAGGTCCGTGGCTATGGCTACACCTTC
>TRBJ2-7|TRBV6-5|-|-
CASSGRPSSYEQYF
TGTGCCAGCTCTGGTCGGCCGAGCTCCTACGAGCAGTACTTC
>TRBJ1-4|TRBV11-1|-|-
CASSVGHSATNEKLFF
TGTGCCAGCAGCGTGGGACACTCTGCAACTAATGAAAAACTGTTTTTT
>TRBJ1-5|TRBV9|-|-
CASSVGRDRGNQPQHF
TGTGCCAGCAGCGTAGGCAGAGATCGCGGCAATCAGCCCCAGCATTTT
>TRBJ2-7|TRBV5-1|-|-
CASSSPGSRGGGYEQYF
TGCGCCAGCAGCTCCCCTGGTTCTCGGGGTGGGGGCTACGAGCAGTACTTC
>TRBJ2-7|TRBV28|-|-
CASSLPGALNYEQYF
TGTGCCAGCAGTTTACCGGGGGCCTTAAACTACGAGCAGTACTTC
>TRBJ1-4|TRBV7-2|TRBD1|-
CASSSSGGSYEKLFF
TGTGCCAGCAGCTCGTCAGGGGGCTCTTATGAAAAACTGTTTTTT
>TRBJ2-6|TRBV27|-|-
CASSPILGGANVLTF
TGTGCCAGCAGCCCCATCTTAGGGGGGGCCAACGTCCTGACTTTC
>TRBJ2-5|TRBV5-1|-|-
CASSPTGGPGETQYF
TGCGCCAGCAGCCCCACGGGGGGCCCAGGGGAGACCCAGTACTTC
>TRBJ2-3|TRBV11-2|TRBD1|-
CASSYLRGRDRGRPDTQYF
TGTGCCAGCAGCTACCTCCGCGGTAGGGACAGGGGGCGCCCAGATACGCAGTATTTT
>TRBJ2-5|TRBV30|-|-
CAWTSLETQYF
TGTGCCTGGACTAGTTTAGAGACCCAGTACTTC
>TRBJ2-5|TRBV6-5|TRBD1|-
CASRNGQGQETQYF
TGTGCCAGCAGAAATGGACAGGGACAAGAGACCCAGTACTTC
>TRBJ2-1|TRBV5-1|-|-
CASSPGVGSYNEQFF
TGCGCCAGCAGCCCAGGGGTTGGGTCCTACAATGAGCAGTTCTTC
>TRBJ1-5|TRBV5-1|TRBD1|-
CASSSTGGQGQPQHF
TGCGCCAGCAGCTCGACAGGGGGTCAGGGTCAGCCCCAGCATTTT
>TRBJ2-7|TRBV2|-|once
CASIWVPNWSSYEQYF
TGTGCCAGTATTTGGGTACCCAATTGGAGCTCCTACGAGCAGTACTTC
>TRBJ1-1|TRBV5-6|-|-
CASSAGLTGLEAFF
TGTGCCAGCAGCGCGGGCCTGACAGGCCTTGAAGCTTTCTTT
>TRBJ1-3|TRBV7-9|-|-
CASSLAGGNTIYF
TGTGCCAGCAGCTTAGCAGGAGGAAACACCATATATTTT
>TRBJ1-6|TRBV5-4|-|-
CASTQGGSPLHF
TGTGCCAGCACTCAAGGGGGATCACCCCTCCACTTT
>TRBJ1-5|TRBV28|-|-
CASNLLSQGRSQPQHF
TGTGCCAGCAACCTCCTATCACAGGGACGGAGTCAGCCCCAGCATTTT
>TRBJ2-7|TRBV6-5|-|-
CASSFDRQEQYF
TGTGCCAGCAGTTTCGACAGGCAAGAGCAGTACTTC
>TRBJ2-3|TRBV13|TRBD2|-
CASSGESGGATDTQYF
TGTGCCAGCAGCGGAGAGAGCGGGGGGGCCACAGATACGCAGTATTTT